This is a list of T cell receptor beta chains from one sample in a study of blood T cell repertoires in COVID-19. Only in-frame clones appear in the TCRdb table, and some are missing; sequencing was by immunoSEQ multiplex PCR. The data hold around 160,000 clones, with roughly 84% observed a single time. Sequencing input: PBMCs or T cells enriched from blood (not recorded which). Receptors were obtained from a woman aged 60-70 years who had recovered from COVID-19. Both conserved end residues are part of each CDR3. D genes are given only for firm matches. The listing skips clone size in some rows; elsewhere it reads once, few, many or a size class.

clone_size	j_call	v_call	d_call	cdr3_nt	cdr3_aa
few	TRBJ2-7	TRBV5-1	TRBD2	TGCGCCAGCAGCTCTGGACTAGCGGGAGGGCCGTACGAGCAGTACTTC	CASSSGLAGGPYEQYF
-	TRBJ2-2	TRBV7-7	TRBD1	TGTGCCAGCAGCCCCCAGACAGGGTTGGCCGGGGAGCTGTTTTTT	CASSPQTGLAGELFF
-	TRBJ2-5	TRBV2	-	TGTGCCCGATGGGACATGGGACAAGAGACCCAGTACTTC	CARWDMGQETQYF
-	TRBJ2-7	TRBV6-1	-	TGTGCCAGCAGTGAAGGAGGGACTGTCTCCTACGAGCAGTACTTC	CASSEGGTVSYEQYF
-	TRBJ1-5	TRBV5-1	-	TGCGCCAGCAGCTTGGCGGGAAGCCAGCCCCAGCATTTT	CASSLAGSQPQHF
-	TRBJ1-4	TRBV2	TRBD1	TGTGCCAGCAGTGGGACAGGGCACACTAATGAAAAACTGTTTTTT	CASSGTGHTNEKLFF
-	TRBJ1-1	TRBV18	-	TGTGCCAGCTCACCCGCTGTCGGGAGTGCCTCCACTGAAGCTTTCTTT	CASSPAVGSASTEAFF
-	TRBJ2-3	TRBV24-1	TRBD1	TGTGCCACCAGTGATTTTAGGACAGGGTACCCAGATACGCAGTATTTT	CATSDFRTGYPDTQYF
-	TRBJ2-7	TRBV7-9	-	TGTGCCAGCAGCTTAGGTGGGCTCCCCTACGAGCAGTACTTC	CASSLGGLPYEQYF
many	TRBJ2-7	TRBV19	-	TGTGCCATAACGGGCGAGCAGTACTTC	CAITGEQYF
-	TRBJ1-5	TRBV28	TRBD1	TGTGCCAGCACGGGACAGGGAGACCCCAGCAATCAGCCCCAGCATTTT	CASTGQGDPSNQPQHF
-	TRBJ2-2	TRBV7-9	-	TGTGCCAGCGACGGGGGTTCGGTCACCGGGGAGCTGTTTTTT	CASDGGSVTGELFF
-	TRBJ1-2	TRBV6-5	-	TGTGCCAGCAGCCCGGACATTCGCAACGGCTACACCTTC	CASSPDIRNGYTF
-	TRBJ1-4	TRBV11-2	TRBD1	TGTGCCAGCAGCTTAACATTGGGGACAGGGGCTATAACTAATGAAAAACTGTTTTTT	CASSLTLGTGAITNEKLFF
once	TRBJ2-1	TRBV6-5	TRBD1	TGTGCCAGCAGTAACGACAGGGGATACAATGAGCAGTTCTTC	CASSNDRGYNEQFF
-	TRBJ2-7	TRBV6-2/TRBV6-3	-	TGTGCCAGCAGTTTCTTTACTTCTGACTACGAGCAGTACTTC	CASSFFTSDYEQYF
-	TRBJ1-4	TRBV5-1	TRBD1	TGCGCCAGCAGCCCTGACAGGGGGGCCGAAAAACTGTTTTTT	CASSPDRGAEKLFF
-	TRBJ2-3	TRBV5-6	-	TGTGCCAGCAGCTTGGTTGATCTGGGAGGCACAGATACGCAGTATTTT	CASSLVDLGGTDTQYF
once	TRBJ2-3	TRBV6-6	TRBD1	TGTGCCAGCAGGCAGACAGGGAGCACAGATACGCAGTATTTT	CASRQTGSTDTQYF
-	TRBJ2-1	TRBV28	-	TGTGCCAGCAGTTTAGGAGGGAATGAGCAGTTCTTC	CASSLGGNEQFF
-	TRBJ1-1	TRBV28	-	TGTGCCAGCAGTTTGACACAAGCGAACACTGAAGCTTTCTTT	CASSLTQANTEAFF
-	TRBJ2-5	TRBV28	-	TGTGCCAGCAGTTTAAGGGGGGGTTCACTCCAGTACTTC	CASSLRGGSLQYF
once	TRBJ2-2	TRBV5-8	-	TGTGCCAGCAGCTTCCGGGACACTCTCACCGGGGAGCTGTTTTTT	CASSFRDTLTGELFF
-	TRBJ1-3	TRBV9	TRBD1	TGTGCCAGCAGCGTCGCCGGGACAGCAGGAAACACCATATATTTT	CASSVAGTAGNTIYF
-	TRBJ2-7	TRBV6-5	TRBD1	TGTGCCAGCAGTTACTCGTTCGGGACAGCCTACGAGCAGTACTTC	CASSYSFGTAYEQYF
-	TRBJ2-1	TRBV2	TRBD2	TGTGCCAGCAGTGCCATAGCGGGAGGAGAGTTCTTC	CASSAIAGGEFF
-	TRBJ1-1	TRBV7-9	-	TGTGCCAGCAGCTTAGGATCAGAGGGCTGGACTGAAGCTTTCTTT	CASSLGSEGWTEAFF
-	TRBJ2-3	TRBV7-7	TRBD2	TGTGCTAGCAGCTTAACGGGGGGTCTAGATACGCAGTATTTT	CASSLTGGLDTQYF
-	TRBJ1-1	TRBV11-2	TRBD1	TGTGCCAGCAGCTCCTACAGGGGAGAGAAGAGTAACACTGAAGCTTTCTTT	CASSSYRGEKSNTEAFF
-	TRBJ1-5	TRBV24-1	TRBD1	TGTGCCACCGGGACAGGAAGGCCCCAGCATTTT	CATGTGRPQHF
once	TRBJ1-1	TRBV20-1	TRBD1	TGCAGTGCTAGTCCGACAGGGCGAACTGAAGCTTTCTTT	CSASPTGRTEAFF